This TCR beta chain emerged from a study of cytomegalovirus exposure and HLA in healthy donors. Study observations and caveats: Sequencing likely generated an artifact that appeared as a cluster of highly shared sequence variants.

Deletions cut 2 bases from V and 13 bases from J, with 11 bases between. CDR1 and CDR2 (germline): MNHEY, SMNVEV (reference sequence). This CDR3 contains 12 residues. As to this clone: Its antigen is undetermined.

Amplification used 60 Vbeta primers and 13 Jbeta primers. Sequencing was performed with immunoSEQ multiplex PCR; in TCRdb, only in-frame clones are kept and a portion is missing. The sample carries around 150,000 clones, 72% recorded once. The receptor's source is a man aged 50-60 years in good health and CMV-seropositive. This rearrangement joins TRBV27 to TRBJ1-4; possibly TRBD1 for D (5 bases). Material for sequencing was PBMCs. The CDR3 spells CASSLNAGPLFF. CDR3 nucleotide sequence: TGTGCCAGCAGTTTAAACGCAGGGCCACTGTTTTTT.